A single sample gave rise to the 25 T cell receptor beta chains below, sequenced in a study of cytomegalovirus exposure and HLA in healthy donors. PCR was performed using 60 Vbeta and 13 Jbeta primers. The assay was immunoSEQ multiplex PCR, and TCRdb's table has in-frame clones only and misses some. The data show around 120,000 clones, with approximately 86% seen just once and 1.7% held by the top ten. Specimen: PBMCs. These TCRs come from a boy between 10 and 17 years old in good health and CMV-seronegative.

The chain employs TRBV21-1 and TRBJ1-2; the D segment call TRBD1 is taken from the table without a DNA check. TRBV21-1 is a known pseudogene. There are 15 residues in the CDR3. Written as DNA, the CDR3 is TGTGCCAGCAGTACCCCAGGGGGCCCTAACTATGGCTACACCTTC. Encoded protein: CASSTPGGPNYGYTF.

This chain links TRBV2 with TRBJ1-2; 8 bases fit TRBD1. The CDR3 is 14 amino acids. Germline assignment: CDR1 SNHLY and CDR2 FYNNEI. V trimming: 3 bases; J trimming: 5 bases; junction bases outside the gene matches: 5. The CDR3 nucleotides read TGTGCCAGCAGTGACGACAGGGGACCTTATGGCTACACCTTC. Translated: CASSDDRGPYGYTF.

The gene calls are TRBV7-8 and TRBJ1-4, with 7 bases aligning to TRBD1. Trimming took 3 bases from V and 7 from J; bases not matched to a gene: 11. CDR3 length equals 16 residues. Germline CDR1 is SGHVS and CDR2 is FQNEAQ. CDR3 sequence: CASSFYPGTAAEKLFF. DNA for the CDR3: TGTGCCAGCAGCTTTTACCCCGGGACAGCGGCTGAAAAACTGTTTTTT.

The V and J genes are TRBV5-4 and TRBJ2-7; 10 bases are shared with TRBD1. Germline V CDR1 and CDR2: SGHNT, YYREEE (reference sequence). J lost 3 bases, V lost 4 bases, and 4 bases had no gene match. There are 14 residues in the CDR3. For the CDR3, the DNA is TGTGCCAGCAGCCGGGACAGGGGCGTCTACGAGCAGTACTTC. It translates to CASSRDRGVYEQYF.

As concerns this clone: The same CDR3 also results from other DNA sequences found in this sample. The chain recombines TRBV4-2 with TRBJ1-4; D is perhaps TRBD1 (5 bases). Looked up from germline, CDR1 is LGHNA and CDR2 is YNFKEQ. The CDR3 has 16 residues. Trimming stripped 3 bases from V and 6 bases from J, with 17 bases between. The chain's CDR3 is CASSHWSKGLDEKLFF. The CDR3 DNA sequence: TGTGCCAGCAGCCATTGGAGCAAGGGGCTTGATGAAAAACTGTTTTTT.

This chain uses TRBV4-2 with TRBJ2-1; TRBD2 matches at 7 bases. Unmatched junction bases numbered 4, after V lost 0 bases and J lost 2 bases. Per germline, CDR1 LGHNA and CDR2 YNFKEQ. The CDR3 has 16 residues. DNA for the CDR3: TGTGCCAGCAGCCAAGATTTGCGGGGGACCTACAATGAGCAGTTCTTC. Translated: CASSQDLRGTYNEQFF.

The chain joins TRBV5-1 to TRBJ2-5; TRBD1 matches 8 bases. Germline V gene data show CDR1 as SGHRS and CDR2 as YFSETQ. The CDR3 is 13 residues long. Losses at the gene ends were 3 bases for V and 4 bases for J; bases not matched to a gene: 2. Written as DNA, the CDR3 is TGCGCCAGCAGCTCAGGACAGGGAGAGACCCAGTACTTC. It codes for CASSSGQGETQYF.

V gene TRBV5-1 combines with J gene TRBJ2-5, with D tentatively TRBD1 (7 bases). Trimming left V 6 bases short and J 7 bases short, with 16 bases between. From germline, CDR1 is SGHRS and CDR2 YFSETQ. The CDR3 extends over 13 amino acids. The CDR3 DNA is TGCGCCAGCAAGGAGGGACAGCTCTGGACCCAGTACTTC. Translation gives CASKEGQLWTQYF.

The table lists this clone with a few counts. The CDR3 nucleotides are TGCGCCAGCAGAATCGGGGTTAGTGGTTCACCCCTCCACTTT. Translating it yields CASRIGVSGSPLHF. V usage is TRBV5-1 and J usage is TRBJ1-6; D unresolved. Germline CDR1 and CDR2: SGHRS and YFSETQ. The CDR3 runs 14 residues. The ends were cut back, 5 bases at V and 9 bases at J, with 15 bases in the middle.

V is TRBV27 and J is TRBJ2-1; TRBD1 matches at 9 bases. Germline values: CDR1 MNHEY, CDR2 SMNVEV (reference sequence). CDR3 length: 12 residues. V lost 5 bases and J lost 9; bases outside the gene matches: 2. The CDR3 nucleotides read TGTGCCAGCAGTACAGGGGGCGGTGAGCAGTTCTTC. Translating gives CASSTGGGEQFF.

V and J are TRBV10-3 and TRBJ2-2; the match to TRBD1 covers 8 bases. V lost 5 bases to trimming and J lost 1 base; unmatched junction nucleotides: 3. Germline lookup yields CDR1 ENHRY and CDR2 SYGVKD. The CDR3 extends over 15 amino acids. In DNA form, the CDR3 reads TGTGCCATCAGTACCGGGACAGGGAACACCGGGGAGCTGTTTTTT. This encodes CAISTGTGNTGELFF.

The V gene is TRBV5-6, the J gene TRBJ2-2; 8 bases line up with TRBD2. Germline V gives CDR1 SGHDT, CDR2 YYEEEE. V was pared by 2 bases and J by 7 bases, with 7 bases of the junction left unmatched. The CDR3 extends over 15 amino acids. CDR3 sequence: CASSFPSGSNGELFF. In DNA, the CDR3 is TGTGCCAGCAGCTTTCCGAGCGGGAGTAACGGGGAGCTGTTTTTT.

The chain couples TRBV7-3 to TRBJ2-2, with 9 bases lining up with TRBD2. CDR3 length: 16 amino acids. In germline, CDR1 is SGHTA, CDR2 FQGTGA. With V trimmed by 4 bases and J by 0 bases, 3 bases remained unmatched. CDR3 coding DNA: TGTGCCAGCAGCTACAGCGGGAGGCCGAACACCGGGGAGCTGTTTTTT. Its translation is CASSYSGRPNTGELFF.

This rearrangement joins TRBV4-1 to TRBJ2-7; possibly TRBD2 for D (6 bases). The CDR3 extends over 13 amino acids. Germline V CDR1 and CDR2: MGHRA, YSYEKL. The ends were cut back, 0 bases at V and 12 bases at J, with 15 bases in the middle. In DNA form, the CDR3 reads TGCGCCAGCAGCCAAGATTTGGGGACTCCCATGTACTTC. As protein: CASSQDLGTPMYF.

CDR3 nucleotides: TGTGCCAGCAGTGAATTCCCGACAGGTAGCACAGATACGCAGTATTTT. Its protein is CASSEFPTGSTDTQYF. V is TRBV2 and J is TRBJ2-3, with a possible D match to TRBD1 (6 bases). This CDR3 region has 16 residues. From germline, CDR1 is SNHLY and CDR2 FYNNEI. Trimming shortened V by 2 bases and J by 0 bases, and 12 bases separated the two germline ends.

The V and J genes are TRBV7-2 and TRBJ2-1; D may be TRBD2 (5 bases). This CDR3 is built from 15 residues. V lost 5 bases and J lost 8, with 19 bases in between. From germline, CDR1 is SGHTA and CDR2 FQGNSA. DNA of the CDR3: TGTGCCAGCAGCCAAGGAAGAGTTCGGGAATATGAGCAGTTCTTC. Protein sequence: CASSQGRVREYEQFF. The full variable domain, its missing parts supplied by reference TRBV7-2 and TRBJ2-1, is GAGVSQSPSNKVTEKGKDVELRCDPISGHTALYWYRQSLGQGLEFLIYFQGNSAPDKSGLPSDRFSAERTGGSVSTLTIQRTQQEDSAVYLCASSQGRVREYEQFFGPGTRLTVL.

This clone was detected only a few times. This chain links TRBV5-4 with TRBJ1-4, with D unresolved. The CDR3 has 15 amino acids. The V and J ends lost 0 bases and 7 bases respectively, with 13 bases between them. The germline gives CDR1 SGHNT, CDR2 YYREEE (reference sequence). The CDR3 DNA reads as TGTGCCAGCAGCTTGGATTCGGGGTTGGGTGAAAAACTGTTTTTT. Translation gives CASSLDSGLGEKLFF.

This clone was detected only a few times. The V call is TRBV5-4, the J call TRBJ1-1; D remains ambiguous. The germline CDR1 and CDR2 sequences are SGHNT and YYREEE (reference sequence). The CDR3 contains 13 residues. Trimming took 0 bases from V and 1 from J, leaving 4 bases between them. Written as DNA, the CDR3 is TGTGCCAGCAGCTTGGACAGGAACACTGAAGCTTTCTTT. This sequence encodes CASSLDRNTEAFF.

CDR3 residues: CATSRDPQVHTIYF. The CDR3, as DNA: TGTGCCACCAGCAGAGATCCCCAGGTTCACACCATATATTTT. The chain links TRBV15 to TRBJ1-3; D is uncertain. The CDR3 has 14 residues. V shed 0 bases and J shed 8 bases, with 11 bases lying between them. Germline CDR1 and CDR2: LNHNV and YYDKDF (reference sequence).

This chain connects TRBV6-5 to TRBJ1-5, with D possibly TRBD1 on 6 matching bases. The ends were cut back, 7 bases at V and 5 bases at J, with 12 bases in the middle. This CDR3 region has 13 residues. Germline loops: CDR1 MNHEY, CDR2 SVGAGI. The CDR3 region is CASKGDNHQPQHF. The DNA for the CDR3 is TGTGCCAGCAAGGGGGACAACCATCAGCCCCAGCATTTT.

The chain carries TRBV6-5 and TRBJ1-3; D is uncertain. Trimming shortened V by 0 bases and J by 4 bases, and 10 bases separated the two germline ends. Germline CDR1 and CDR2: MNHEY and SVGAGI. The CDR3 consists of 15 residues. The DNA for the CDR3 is TGTGCCAGCAGTTACTCGAACACAAAAGGAAACACCATATATTTT. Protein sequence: CASSYSNTKGNTIYF.

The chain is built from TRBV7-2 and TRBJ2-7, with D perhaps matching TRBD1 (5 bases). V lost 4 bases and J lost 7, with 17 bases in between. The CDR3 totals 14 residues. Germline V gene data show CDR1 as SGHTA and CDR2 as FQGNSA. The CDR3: CASSSSSGFGEQYF. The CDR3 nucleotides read TGTGCCAGCAGCTCGAGCTCAGGGTTTGGGGAGCAGTACTTC.

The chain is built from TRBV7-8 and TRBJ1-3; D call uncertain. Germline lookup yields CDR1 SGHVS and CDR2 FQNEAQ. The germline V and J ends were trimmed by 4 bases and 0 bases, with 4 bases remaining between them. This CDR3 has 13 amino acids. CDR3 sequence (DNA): TGTGCCAGCAGCTCCTCCTCTGGAAACACCATATATTTT. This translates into CASSSSSGNTIYF.

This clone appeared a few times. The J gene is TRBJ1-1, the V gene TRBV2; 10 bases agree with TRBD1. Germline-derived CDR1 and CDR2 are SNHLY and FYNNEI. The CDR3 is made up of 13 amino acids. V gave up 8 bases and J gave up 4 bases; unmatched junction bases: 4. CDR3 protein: CASGQGEGTEAFF. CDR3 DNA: TGTGCCAGCGGACAGGGGGAGGGCACTGAAGCTTTCTTT.

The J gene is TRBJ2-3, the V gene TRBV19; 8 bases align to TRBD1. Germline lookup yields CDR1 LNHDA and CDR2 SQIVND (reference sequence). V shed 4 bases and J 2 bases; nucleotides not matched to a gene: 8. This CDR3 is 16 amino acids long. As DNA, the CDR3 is TGTGCCAGTAGTACCCGGACAGGGAGGCCCACAGATACGCAGTATTTT. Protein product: CASSTRTGRPTDTQYF.